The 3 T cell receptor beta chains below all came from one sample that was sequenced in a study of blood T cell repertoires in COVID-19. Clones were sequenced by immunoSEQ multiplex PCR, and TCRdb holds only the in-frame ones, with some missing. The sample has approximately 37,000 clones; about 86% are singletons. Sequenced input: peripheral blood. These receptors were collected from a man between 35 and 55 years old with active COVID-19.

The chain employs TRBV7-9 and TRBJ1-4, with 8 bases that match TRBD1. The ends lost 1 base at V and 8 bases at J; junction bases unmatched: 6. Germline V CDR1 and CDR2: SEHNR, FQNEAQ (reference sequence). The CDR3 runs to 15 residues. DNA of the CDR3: TGTGCCAGCAGCTTAGTCACAGGGGGGGTCGAAAAACTGTTTTTT. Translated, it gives CASSLVTGGVEKLFF.

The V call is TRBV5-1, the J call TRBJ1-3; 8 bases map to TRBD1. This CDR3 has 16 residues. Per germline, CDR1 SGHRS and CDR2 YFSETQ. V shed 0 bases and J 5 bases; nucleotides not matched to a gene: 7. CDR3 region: CASSLDGQGLRNTIYF. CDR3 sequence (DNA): TGCGCCAGCAGCTTGGATGGACAGGGACTAAGAAACACCATATATTTT.

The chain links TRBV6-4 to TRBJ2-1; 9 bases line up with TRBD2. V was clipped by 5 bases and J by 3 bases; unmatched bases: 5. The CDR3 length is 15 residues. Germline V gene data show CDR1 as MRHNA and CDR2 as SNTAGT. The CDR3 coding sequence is TGTGCCAGCAGTTCCCTAGCGGGAAGCTACAATGAGCAGTTCTTC. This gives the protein CASSSLAGSYNEQFF.